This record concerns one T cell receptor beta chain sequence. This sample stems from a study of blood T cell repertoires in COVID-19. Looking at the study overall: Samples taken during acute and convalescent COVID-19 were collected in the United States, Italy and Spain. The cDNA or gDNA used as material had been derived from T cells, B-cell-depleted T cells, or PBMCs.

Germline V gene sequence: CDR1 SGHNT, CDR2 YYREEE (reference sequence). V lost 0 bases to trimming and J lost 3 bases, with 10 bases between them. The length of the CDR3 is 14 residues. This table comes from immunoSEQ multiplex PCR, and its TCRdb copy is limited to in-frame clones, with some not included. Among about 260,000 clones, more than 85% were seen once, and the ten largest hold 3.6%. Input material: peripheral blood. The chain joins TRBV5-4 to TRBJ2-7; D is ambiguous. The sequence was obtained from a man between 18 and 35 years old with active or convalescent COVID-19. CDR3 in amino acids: CASSLGPENYEQYF. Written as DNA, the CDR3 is TGTGCCAGCAGCTTGGGGCCGGAGAACTACGAGCAGTACTTC. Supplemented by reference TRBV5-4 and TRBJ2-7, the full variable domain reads ETGVTQSPTHLIKTRGQQVTLRCSSQSGHNTVSWYQQALGQGPQFIFQYYREEENGRGNFPPRFSGLQFPNYSSELNVNALELDDSALYLCASSLGPENYEQYFGPGTRLTVT.